This is a list of T cell receptor beta chains from one sample in a study of PD-L1 blockade in urothelial cancer. The table came from immunoSEQ multiplex PCR; TCRdb's copy has only in-frame clones and leaves some out. The table records roughly 100,000 clones, approximately 86% of them present only once. The sample here was PBMCs, taken around atezolizumab (anti-PD-L1) treatment. The receptors derive from a man aged 45-60 years with urothelial cancer. Both conserved end residues are part of each CDR3. Each record gives: J gene, V gene, clone size, D gene, CDR3 DNA, CDR3 protein. D genes are given only for firm matches. Size values are once, few and many counts, or a class for expanded clones, and some rows have none.

TRBJ2-5 | TRBV9 | . | . | TGTGCCAGCAGCGTAGGCTACAGGGGAGGTGGGACCCAGTACTTC | CASSVGYRGGGTQYF
TRBJ2-6 | TRBV7-3 | once | . | TGTGCCAGCAGCTCAGGAAACTCTGGGGCCAACGTCCTGACTTTC | CASSSGNSGANVLTF
TRBJ1-6 | TRBV7-9 | few | TRBD1 | TGTGCCAGCAGCGGACAGGCCAAGCGTTCACCCCTCCACTTT | CASSGQAKRSPLHF
TRBJ1-2 | TRBV2 | . | . | TGTGCCAGCCATACACCCCCCCTTGGCTACACCTTC | CASHTPPLGYTF
TRBJ1-1 | TRBV5-6 | . | . | TGTGCCAGCAGCTTTTATCAAGCACCTGAAGCTTTCTTT | CASSFYQAPEAFF
TRBJ1-2 | TRBV4-1 | . | TRBD1 | TGCGCCAGCAGCCAAGATCAAGTTGGCAGGGGGAACTATGGCTACACCTTC | CASSQDQVGRGNYGYTF
TRBJ2-1 | TRBV19 | . | TRBD2 | TGTGCCAGTAGTGGAACGCTAGCGGGAGGTAGGAATGAGCAGTTCTTC | CASSGTLAGGRNEQFF
TRBJ2-3 | TRBV7-6 | few | TRBD2 | TGTGCCAGCAGCTTAGGGGATAGCGGGAGGCCATATACGCAGTATTTT | CASSLGDSGRPYTQYF
TRBJ2-7 | TRBV5-6 | once | . | TGTGCCAGCAGCTCTACTAAGCGTAGGTTAACTGCTTACGAGCAGTACTTC | CASSSTKRRLTAYEQYF
TRBJ2-1 | TRBV7-2 | . | TRBD2 | TGTGCCAGCAGCCCGGGACTAGAGGTAGGCAATGAGCAGTTCTTC | CASSPGLEVGNEQFF
TRBJ2-2 | TRBV5-1 | . | . | TGCGCCAGCAGCCCTGGAATGAGACTAGGGAACACCGGGGAGCTGTTTTTT | CASSPGMRLGNTGELFF
TRBJ1-1 | TRBV19 | . | TRBD1 | TGTGCCAGTAGTGAACCAGGGGGCGCATCCACTGAAGCTTTCTTT | CASSEPGGASTEAFF
TRBJ2-1 | TRBV6-6 | . | . | TGTGCCAGCAGTTACCATCCGGACACCTACAATGAGCAGTTCTTC | CASSYHPDTYNEQFF
TRBJ2-2 | TRBV29-1 | few | . | TGCAGCGTTTACGCTAGCGCTAACACCGGGGAGCTGTTTTTT | CSVYASANTGELFF
TRBJ2-7 | TRBV28 | once | TRBD1 | TGTGCCAGCAGTCGACGGACAGGGAGACTTTCGTTC | CASSRRTGRLSF
TRBJ1-1 | TRBV10-3 | . | TRBD1 | TGTGCCATCAGTGAGTTGGACAGGGGGATGGGAACTGAAGCTTTCTTT | CAISELDRGMGTEAFF